Following are 19 T cell receptor beta chains from one sample sequenced in a study of T cell changes during pregnancy in multiple sclerosis. Assay: immunoSEQ multiplex PCR; the TCRdb copy retains only in-frame clones and omits some. The data hold some 30,000 clones, with 70% to 90% observed a single time. Sequences were derived from CD8+ T cells from peripheral blood mononuclear cells, sampled in the third trimester of pregnancy. These receptors were taken from a female donor with multiple sclerosis, enrolled in a pregnancy study.

The genes are TRBV27 and TRBJ1-2, with 12 nucleotides matching TRBD1. Looked up from germline, CDR1 is MNHEY and CDR2 is SMNVEV (reference sequence). Trimming cost V 5 bases and J 5 bases; bases outside gene matches: 6. This CDR3 is built from 15 residues. CDR3 sequence: CASSPGTGGRYGYTF. The CDR3 DNA sequence: TGTGCCAGCAGTCCCGGGACAGGGGGCCGGTATGGCTACACCTTC.

The V and J genes are TRBV4-2 and TRBJ2-7; 7 bases line up with TRBD2. This CDR3 has 15 residues. Trimming removed 1 base from V and 5 bases from J; junction bases left unmatched: 8. The germline V gene has CDR1 LGHNA and CDR2 YNFKEQ. The CDR3 protein is CASSQVGPRGDEQYF. The DNA for the CDR3 is TGTGCCAGCAGCCAAGTTGGCCCCCGGGGGGACGAGCAGTACTTC.

The CDR3 sequence: CASSLGTAKQYF. The CDR3 DNA is TGTGCCAGCAGCTTAGGGACAGCGAAGCAGTACTTC. V is TRBV7-2 and J is TRBJ2-7; D possibly corresponds to TRBD1 (6 bases). Germline CDR1 is SGHTA and CDR2 is FQGNSA. V was pared by 1 base and J by 8 bases, with 9 bases between. The length of the CDR3 is 12 residues.

J is TRBJ1-1 and V is TRBV27; D not resolved. The CDR3 contains 14 residues. The germline V gene has CDR1 MNHEY and CDR2 SMNVEV (reference sequence). The V end was cut by 0 bases, the J end by 4 bases, with 9 bases between. This CDR3 is CASSLSMGSTEAFF. CDR3 coding DNA: TGTGCCAGCAGTTTATCGATGGGGAGCACTGAAGCTTTCTTT.

V is TRBV2 and J is TRBJ2-7; 10 nucleotides align to TRBD2. Germline CDR1 reads SNHLY; CDR2 reads FYNNEI. The CDR3 is 18 residues long. The junction had 8 bases not matched to a gene; V was cut back by 0 bases and J by 0 bases. This chain's CDR3 is CASSEALWLAGASYEQYF. CDR3 bases: TGTGCCAGCAGTGAAGCGCTTTGGCTAGCGGGGGCCTCCTACGAGCAGTACTTC.

The chain joins TRBV9 to TRBJ2-2; TRBD2 agrees at 8 bases. Unmatched junction bases numbered 3, after V lost 2 bases and J lost 6 bases. This CDR3 contains 14 residues. Germline CDR1 SGDLS, CDR2 YYNGEE. The DNA for the CDR3 is TGTGCCAGCAGCGTCGGGACTAGTTCCGGGGAGCTGTTTTTT. Protein: CASSVGTSSGELFF.

The genes are TRBV7-9 and TRBJ2-3; D gene uncertain. The CDR3 is 14 residues long. The germline gives CDR1 SEHNR, CDR2 FQNEAQ (reference sequence). The V gene lost 7 bases and the J gene lost 1 base, with 12 bases spanning the gap. CDR3 sequence (DNA): TGTGCCAGCACCCCCGACTCTCGCACAGATACGCAGTATTTT. Its protein is CASTPDSRTDTQYF.

This clone came up once. CDR3 residues: CASGAGGKTEAFF. Written as DNA, the CDR3 is TGTGCCAGCGGGGCGGGGGGAAAGACTGAAGCTTTCTTT. This chain uses TRBV9 with TRBJ1-1; tentatively, D is TRBD1 (5 bases). The CDR3 has 13 amino acids. CDR1 SGDLS and CDR2 YYNGEE come from the germline V gene. Deletions cut 7 bases from V and 5 bases from J, with 15 bases between.

The chain joins TRBV2 to TRBJ2-7; 7 bases agree with TRBD2. The CDR3 length is 15 residues. Per germline, CDR1 SNHLY and CDR2 FYNNEI. Trimming took 4 bases from V and 5 from J; bases not matched to a gene: 11. The CDR3 nucleotides read TGTGCCAGCAGTGGGGGGTGGGGAGGGATGGACGAGCAGTACTTC. The encoded protein is CASSGGWGGMDEQYF. The full variable domain, its missing parts supplied by reference TRBV2 and TRBJ2-7, is EPEVTQTPSHQVTQMGQEVILRCVPISNHLYFYWYRQILGQKVEFLVSFYNNEISEKSEIFDDQFSVERPDGSNFTLKIRSTKLEDSAMYFCASSGGWGGMDEQYFGPGTRLTVT.

The chain is built from TRBV9 and TRBJ1-5, with D unresolved. The length of the CDR3 is 15 residues. The germline V gene encodes CDR1 SGDLS and CDR2 YYNGEE. V was cut by 0 bases and J by 3 bases, with 10 bases left in between. This chain's CDR3 is CASSVGNSINQPQHF. The CDR3 DNA is TGTGCCAGCAGCGTAGGAAACAGTATCAATCAGCCCCAGCATTTT. Based on the CDR3 plus reference TRBV9 and TRBJ1-5, the full variable domain is DSGVTQTPKHLITATGQRVTLRCSPRSGDLSVYWYQQSLDQGLQFLIQYYNGEERAKGNILERFSAQQFPDLHSELNLSSLELGDSALYFCASSVGNSINQPQHFGDGTRLSIL.

The chain is built from TRBV7-9 and TRBJ2-3; the match to TRBD2 covers 12 bases. CDR3 size: 16 residues. Losses at the gene ends were 4 bases for V and 5 bases for J; bases not matched to a gene: 7. Looked up from germline, CDR1 is SEHNR and CDR2 is FQNEAQ (reference sequence). For the CDR3, the DNA is TGTGCCAGCAGCTCCCTAGCGGGAGGGCCAGGAGATACGCAGTATTTT. Its translation: CASSSLAGGPGDTQYF.

The chain combines TRBV6-5 with TRBJ1-5; 7 positions agree with TRBD1. CDR3 length: 14 amino acids. Germline V CDR1 and CDR2: MNHEY, SVGAGI. V trimming: 4 bases; J trimming: 3 bases; junction bases outside the gene matches: 3. This chain's CDR3 is CASSFTGVNQPQHF. CDR3 nucleotides: TGTGCCAGCAGTTTCACAGGGGTCAATCAGCCCCAGCATTTT.

V is TRBV5-1 and J is TRBJ2-1; 8 bases are shared with TRBD2. Germline CDR1 reads SGHRS; CDR2 reads YFSETQ. This CDR3 is built from 13 residues. The junction had 2 bases not matched to a gene; V was cut back by 4 bases and J by 5 bases. CDR3 protein: CASSDSGNNEQFF. CDR3 sequence (DNA): TGCGCCAGCAGCGATAGCGGGAACAATGAGCAGTTCTTC. Full variable domain (outside the CDR3, taken from reference TRBV5-1 and TRBJ2-1): KAGVTQTPRYLIKTRGQQVTLSCSPISGHRSVSWYQQTPGQGLQFLFEYFSETQRNKGNFPGRFSGRQFSNSRSEMNVSTLELGDSALYLCASSDSGNNEQFFGPGTRLTVL.

This clone was counted once. The V and J genes are TRBV27 and TRBJ1-2; 7 nucleotides match TRBD1. Germline V gene lookup returns CDR1 MNHEY and CDR2 SMNVEV (reference sequence). Trimming took 0 bases from V and 6 from J; bases not matched to a gene: 4. There are 14 residues in the CDR3. CDR3 sequence: CASSLSIRGDGYTF. The CDR3 region has the DNA TGTGCCAGCAGTTTATCGATCAGGGGGGATGGCTACACCTTC.

This clone was picked up one time. This chain connects TRBV27 to TRBJ2-3; D may be TRBD1 (5 bases). The CDR3 runs 17 residues. Trimming took off 1 base at V and 0 bases at J, with 14 bases between the two ends. Germline V gene sequence: CDR1 MNHEY, CDR2 SMNVEV (reference sequence). Here the CDR3 reads CASSLWSDISSTDTQYF. In DNA form, the CDR3 reads TGTGCCAGCAGTTTATGGTCGGACATATCTAGCACAGATACGCAGTATTTT.

The rearrangement uses TRBV30 and TRBJ2-3; 7 bases match TRBD1. The CDR3 spans 15 residues. CDR1 and CDR2 from the germline V gene are GTSNPN and SVGIG (reference sequence). V gave up 2 bases and J gave up 5 bases; unmatched junction bases: 10. The CDR3 protein is CAWSLDRAARDTQYF. The CDR3 region has the DNA TGTGCCTGGAGTCTTGACAGGGCGGCTAGAGATACGCAGTATTTT.

The chain combines TRBV2 with TRBJ2-2; tentative D call: TRBD1 (5 bases). The CDR3 has 14 amino acids. Trimming took off 7 bases at V and 2 bases at J, with 11 bases between the two ends. The germline V gene has CDR1 SNHLY and CDR2 FYNNEI. CDR3 in amino acids: CASKGSINTGELFF. DNA of the CDR3: TGTGCCAGCAAGGGGTCGATAAACACCGGGGAGCTGTTTTTT.

The rearrangement links TRBV7-9 to TRBJ2-5; D possibly corresponds to TRBD1 (5 bases). V gave up 4 bases and J gave up 5 bases, with 11 bases separating them. Germline-derived CDR1 and CDR2 are SEHNR and FQNEAQ (reference sequence). The length of the CDR3 is 13 residues. The CDR3 coding sequence is TGTGCCAGCAGCTCAAGACAGTTGGAGACCCAGTACTTC. This codes for CASSSRQLETQYF.

The chain combines TRBV27 with TRBJ2-1; 11 bases align to TRBD2. Germline loops: CDR1 MNHEY, CDR2 SMNVEV (reference sequence). J was trimmed by 14 bases and V by 5 bases; bases with no gene match: 5. This CDR3 has 12 residues. Written as DNA, the CDR3 is TGTGCCAGCAGTCCGACTAGCGGGGACGAGTTCTTC. Translated, it gives CASSPTSGDEFF.